This T cell receptor beta chain is from a study of T-cell reconstitution after alpha-beta-depleted transplantation in children. CDR1 and CDR2 (germline): SNHLY, FYNNEI. The CDR3 is 13 amino acids. Preparation of the TCRbeta library involved a method that used unique molecular identifiers. MiXCR, applied by TCRdb to the PCR reads, yields one record per CDR3 protein. The repertoire consists of about 240,000 distinct CDR3 sequences, with around 12% occurring once and the leading ten covering over 2.5%. A remark on this clonotype: This may be a read error, as it is one base from a much larger clone.

The V gene is TRBV2, the J gene TRBJ2-5; D gene uncertain. This material consisted of PBMCs from the stem cell graft donor, taken from the stem cell graft. The TCR sequence derives from a human donor who donated a stem cell graft to a child with acute lymphoblastic leukemia. Here the CDR3 reads CASRETDQETKYF. For the CDR3, the DNA is TGTGCCAGCAGGGAGACGGACCAAGAGACCAAGTACTTC.